Each of the 32 T cell receptor beta chains below was sequenced from the same sample in a study of cytomegalovirus exposure and HLA in healthy donors. With 60 Vbeta and 13 Jbeta primers, the PCR was carried out. This table comes from immunoSEQ multiplex PCR, and its TCRdb copy is limited to in-frame clones, with some not included. The sample holds roughly 68,000 clones, over 70% seen once. What was sequenced was PBMCs. Receptor source: a male donor in good health and CMV-seropositive.

This clone is a singleton in its sample. V and J are TRBV2 and TRBJ2-5; 12 nucleotides match TRBD2. V trimming: 2 bases; J trimming: 5 bases; junction bases outside the gene matches: 3. The CDR3 is made up of 15 amino acids. CDR1 and CDR2 from the germline V gene are SNHLY and FYNNEI. The CDR3 spells CASSEPSGGAETQYF. CDR3 DNA sequence: TGTGCCAGCAGTGAACCTAGCGGGGGGGCGGAGACCCAGTACTTC.

The genes are TRBV19 and TRBJ1-2; 8 nucleotides match TRBD1. From germline, CDR1 is LNHDA and CDR2 SQIVND (reference sequence). The V segment lost 3 bases and the J segment 4 bases; nucleotides outside the gene matches: 4. There are 14 residues in the CDR3. The CDR3 DNA reads as TGTGCCAGTAGTATCGACAGGGGTACCTATGGCTACACCTTC. As protein: CASSIDRGTYGYTF. The full variable domain, with the rest looked up from reference TRBV19 and TRBJ1-2, is DGGITQSPKYLFRKEGQNVTLSCEQNLNHDAMYWYRQDPGQGLRLIYYSQIVNDFQKGDIAEGYSVSREKKESFPLTVTSAQKNPTAFYLCASSIDRGTYGYTFGSGTRLTVV.

The chain has TRBV5-4 and TRBJ1-2; perhaps TRBD1 as D (6 bases). The CDR3 has 14 residues. Trimming took 3 bases from V and 3 from J, leaving 12 bases between them. Germline assignment: CDR1 SGHNT and CDR2 YYREEE (reference sequence). The CDR3 protein is CASSSGQKDYGYTF. The DNA for the CDR3 is TGTGCCAGCAGCTCAGGACAGAAAGACTATGGCTACACCTTC.

This clone was recorded only once. The V gene is TRBV18, the J gene TRBJ1-5; 10 nucleotides line up with TRBD1. There are 14 residues in the CDR3. Looked up from germline, CDR1 is KGHSH and CDR2 is LQKENI. V was clipped by 6 bases and J by 6 bases; unmatched bases: 5. CDR3 in DNA: TGTGCCAGCTCCCCGGGGACAGGGGCTCAGCCCCAGCATTTT. Its translation is CASSPGTGAQPQHF.

This clone was recorded once. The chain uses TRBV7-6 and TRBJ2-6; D unclear. Germline assignment: CDR1 SGHVS and CDR2 FNYEAQ. The CDR3 sequence is 17 residues long. Trimming left V 1 base short and J 3 bases short, with 13 bases between. CDR3 DNA sequence: TGTGCCAGCAGCTTAGTTATGTCGCCGAGTGGGGCCAACGTCCTGACTTTC. It yields the protein CASSLVMSPSGANVLTF.

V gene TRBV7-6 combines with J gene TRBJ2-7; 11 nucleotides agree with TRBD2. Germline CDR1 and CDR2: SGHVS and FNYEAQ. V lost 5 bases to trimming and J lost 3 bases; unmatched junction nucleotides: 6. The CDR3 totals 15 residues. The CDR3 sequence is CASSPIAGGDYEQYF. The CDR3 DNA reads TGTGCCAGCAGCCCAATAGCGGGGGGGGACTACGAGCAGTACTTC.

The CDR3 loop reads CASRPGTGGEKTQYF. The CDR3 bases are TGTGCCAGCAGGCCTGGGACAGGGGGCGAGAAGACCCAGTACTTC. The chain recombines TRBV6-1 with TRBJ2-5; 12 nucleotides align to TRBD1. CDR3 length equals 15 residues. Germline CDR1 is MNHNS and CDR2 is SASEGT. With 6 bases clipped from V and 6 bases from J, the junction kept 8 bases outside the gene matches.

This clone was recorded only once. The genes are TRBV6-6 and TRBJ1-1; TRBD1 matches 7 bases. Germline values: CDR1 MNHNY, CDR2 SVGAGI (reference sequence). V gave up 5 bases and J gave up 7 bases; unmatched junction bases: 7. The CDR3 sequence is 13 residues long. The CDR3 loop reads CASSGGQALEAFF. For the CDR3, the DNA is TGTGCCAGCAGTGGTGGACAGGCCCTTGAAGCTTTCTTT.

J is TRBJ2-7 and V is TRBV6-5, with 10 bases that match TRBD1. The V gene end was trimmed by 7 bases and the J gene end by 2 bases; junction bases not matched to a gene: 8. Germline assignment: CDR1 MNHEY and CDR2 SVGAGI. CDR3 length equals 15 residues. Here the CDR3 DNA reads TGTGCCAGCACCAACCAAGGACAGGGGGCCTACGAGCAGTACTTC. Translated, it gives CASTNQGQGAYEQYF.

The rearrangement uses TRBV4-2 and TRBJ1-5; 12 bases agree with TRBD1. Germline V lookup: CDR1 LGHNA, CDR2 YNFKEQ. Germline trimming cut 0 bases from V and 6 bases from J; bases unmatched to any gene: 6. The length of the CDR3 is 17 residues. The CDR3 DNA is TGTGCCAGCAGCCAAGATCGCGGGACAGGGGGCGGTCAGCCCCAGCATTTT. It yields the protein CASSQDRGTGGGQPQHF.

This clone has just a few counts. V usage is TRBV4-3 and J usage is TRBJ1-4, with 7 nucleotides matching TRBD1. CDR3 size: 18 residues. With 3 bases clipped from V and 3 bases from J, the junction kept 13 bases outside the gene matches. The germline gives CDR1 LGHNA, CDR2 YSLEER. DNA for the CDR3: TGCGCCAGCAGCCAGGACCAGATCAGACAGGGTTCTAATGAAAAACTGTTTTTT. Protein sequence: CASSQDQIRQGSNEKLFF.

This sequence joins TRBV5-1 and TRBJ1-1; D call uncertain. The CDR3 contains 13 residues. Germline-derived CDR1 and CDR2 are SGHRS and YFSETQ. Trimming pared 1 base from V and 2 bases from J, leaving 6 bases between. The CDR3 here is CASSLQENTEAFF. The CDR3 nucleotides are TGCGCCAGCAGCTTGCAGGAAAACACTGAAGCTTTCTTT.

This chain connects TRBV6-1 to TRBJ1-4, with 8 bases identical to TRBD1. The CDR3 loop spans 14 amino acids. Germline V gene sequence: CDR1 MNHNS, CDR2 SASEGT. The V gene end was trimmed by 10 bases and the J gene end by 8 bases; junction bases not matched to a gene: 12. The CDR3 coding sequence is TGTGCCACGGAGCCCGACAGGGGACACGAAAAACTGTTTTTT. Translation: CATEPDRGHEKLFF.

V gene TRBV9 combines with J gene TRBJ2-3, with 12 bases that match TRBD2. The CDR3 loop spans 16 amino acids. Germline V gene sequence: CDR1 SGDLS, CDR2 YYNGEE. Germline trimming cut 4 bases from V and 4 bases from J; bases unmatched to any gene: 7. For the CDR3, the DNA is TGTGCCAGCAGCCACCCAGGACTAGCGGGGTCAGATACGCAGTATTTT. The encoded protein is CASSHPGLAGSDTQYF.

The DNA for the CDR3 is TGTGCCAGCAGTTACGCTAGCGGGGGTTCCGGGGAGCTGTTTTTT. Translation gives CASSYASGGSGELFF. This chain uses TRBV6-5 with TRBJ2-2; 10 bases line up with TRBD2. The trim removed 2 bases at V and 6 bases at J, leaving 3 bases unmatched. Germline V gives CDR1 MNHEY, CDR2 SVGAGI. The CDR3 consists of 15 residues.

The V gene is TRBV6-5, the J gene TRBJ2-7, with a weak D call TRBD2 (6 bases). Deletions cut 7 bases from V and 0 bases from J, with 7 bases between. CDR1 is MNHEY, CDR2 SVGAGI, per germline. The CDR3 covers 12 residues. The CDR3 loop reads CASTGGSYEQYF. The CDR3 DNA sequence: TGTGCCAGCACCGGGGGCTCCTACGAGCAGTACTTC.

This clone was seen once. The J gene is TRBJ2-1, the V gene TRBV4-2; tentatively, D is TRBD2 (8 bases). V shed 4 bases and J shed 8 bases, with 24 bases lying between them. The CDR3 covers 17 residues. CDR1 is LGHNA and CDR2 is YNFKEQ in the germline V gene. CDR3: CASSPRGDSGGWDEQFF. The CDR3 region has the DNA TGTGCCAGCAGCCCGAGGGGGGACAGCGGGGGTTGGGATGAGCAGTTCTTC.

This clone came up a few times. V gene TRBV7-9 combines with J gene TRBJ2-5, with D possibly being TRBD2 (5 bases). This CDR3 is 15 amino acids long. Germline loops: CDR1 SEHNR, CDR2 FQNEAQ (reference sequence). V was cut by 1 base and J by 2 bases, with 11 bases left in between. The CDR3 loop reads CASSLGRRLQETQYF. In DNA form, the CDR3 reads TGTGCCAGCAGCTTAGGGCGGCGACTACAAGAGACCCAGTACTTC.

This chain links TRBV6-1 with TRBJ1-5, with D possibly being TRBD1 (6 bases). The CDR3 covers 16 residues. The V gene lost 3 bases and the J gene lost 6 bases, with 18 bases spanning the gap. Per germline, CDR1 MNHNS and CDR2 SASEGT. CDR3 sequence: CASSDEWRQVSQPQHF. CDR3 nucleotide sequence: TGTGCCAGCAGTGATGAATGGCGACAGGTATCTCAGCCCCAGCATTTT.

The chain has TRBV27 and TRBJ2-1; D perhaps matches TRBD2 (5 bases). Germline V gives CDR1 MNHEY, CDR2 SMNVEV (reference sequence). The CDR3 extends over 14 amino acids. Trimming took off 4 bases at V and 6 bases at J, with 13 bases between the two ends. The CDR3 DNA is TGTGCCAGCAGTTCAGCCGGGCGGGTCAATGAGCAGTTCTTC. Its translation: CASSSAGRVNEQFF.

The V call is TRBV7-9, the J call TRBJ2-7, with TRBD1 matching 12 bases. This CDR3 is built from 17 residues. V shed 4 bases, J shed 5 bases, and the junction held 12 bases outside the gene matches. Germline V gene lookup returns CDR1 SEHNR and CDR2 FQNEAQ (reference sequence). CDR3: CASSSGTGGDGVDEQYF. CDR3 sequence (DNA): TGTGCCAGCAGCTCCGGGACAGGGGGCGACGGGGTCGACGAGCAGTACTTC.

The chain uses TRBV9 and TRBJ2-1; 7 nucleotides align to TRBD1. CDR1 and CDR2 from the germline V gene are SGDLS and YYNGEE. Trimming removed 4 bases from V and 2 bases from J; junction bases left unmatched: 6. The CDR3 is 15 residues long. CDR3 bases: TGTGCCAGCAGCCCCCGGGACAGAACCTACAATGAGCAGTTCTTC. Its translation is CASSPRDRTYNEQFF.

The CDR3 coding sequence is TGTGCCATCGGTTCCAGGGTCCTGAACACTGAAGCTTTCTTT. It codes for CAIGSRVLNTEAFF. The rearrangement links TRBV10-3 to TRBJ1-1; tentatively, D is TRBD1 (5 bases). Germline loops: CDR1 ENHRY, CDR2 SYGVKD. V was trimmed by 8 bases and J by 0 bases, leaving 13 bases between them. The CDR3 loop spans 14 amino acids.

This clone was observed a handful of times. The rearrangement joins TRBV2 to TRBJ1-1; D is unresolved. Deletions cut 8 bases from V and 2 bases from J, with 12 bases between. CDR1 SNHLY and CDR2 FYNNEI come from the germline V gene. CDR3 length: 13 amino acids. CDR3 protein: CASFLADNTEAFF. The CDR3 DNA reads TGTGCCAGCTTTCTTGCGGATAACACTGAAGCTTTCTTT.

The chain links TRBV5-1 to TRBJ1-5; 9 bases fit TRBD1. The J segment lost 7 bases and the V segment lost 4 bases, leaving 6 bases of the junction unmatched. CDR1 and CDR2 from the germline V gene are SGHRS and YFSETQ. The CDR3 loop spans 14 amino acids. DNA of the CDR3: TGCGCCAGCAGCAGATGGACAGGGGACCAGCCCCAGCATTTT. This codes for CASSRWTGDQPQHF. Combining the CDR3 with reference TRBV5-1 and TRBJ1-5 gives the whole variable domain KAGVTQTPRYLIKTRGQQVTLSCSPISGHRSVSWYQQTPGQGLQFLFEYFSETQRNKGNFPGRFSGRQFSNSRSEMNVSTLELGDSALYLCASSRWTGDQPQHFGDGTRLSIL.

Only one count was recorded for this clone. The genes are TRBV7-8 and TRBJ1-2; D is ambiguous. The CDR3 consists of 19 residues. Trimming left V 6 bases short and J 3 bases short, with 29 bases between. CDR1 is SGHVS and CDR2 is FQNEAQ in the germline V gene. The chain's CDR3 is CASSPFRTPHGRDYYGYTF. CDR3 sequence (DNA): TGTGCCAGCAGTCCTTTTAGGACCCCACACGGGAGAGACTACTATGGCTACACCTTC.

This clone was seen a handful of times. This chain uses TRBV5-1 with TRBJ2-7; possibly TRBD2 for D (7 bases). V lost 2 bases and J 5 bases, leaving 11 bases between the germline ends. This CDR3 spans 13 amino acids. CDR1 is SGHRS, CDR2 YFSETQ, per germline. The CDR3 here is CASSFAGANEQYF. CDR3 in DNA: TGCGCCAGCAGCTTCGCGGGGGCAAACGAGCAGTACTTC.

This chain joins TRBV4-2 and TRBJ2-1; 9 nucleotides line up with TRBD2. V shed 0 bases, J shed 0 bases, and the junction held 6 bases outside the gene matches. The CDR3 covers 18 residues. Germline V gene sequence: CDR1 LGHNA, CDR2 YNFKEQ. The CDR3 protein is CASSQDLSGGLSYNEQFF. CDR3 DNA: TGTGCCAGCAGCCAAGATTTAAGCGGGGGGCTCTCCTACAATGAGCAGTTCTTC.

The rearrangement joins TRBV7-3 to TRBJ1-6, with D unclear. Trimming left V 0 bases short and J 9 bases short, with 9 bases between. This CDR3 is built from 14 residues. The V gene's germline CDR1 is SGHTA and CDR2 FQGTGA. The CDR3 spells CASSLTLEASPLHF. The CDR3 nucleotides are TGTGCCAGCAGCTTAACGTTAGAAGCTTCACCCCTCCACTTT.

The V and J genes are TRBV7-2 and TRBJ2-7; 7 nucleotides align to TRBD2. The CDR3 is 16 residues long. Trimming cost V 1 base and J 6 bases; bases outside gene matches: 12. Per the germline V gene, CDR1 is SGHTA and CDR2 is FQGNSA. DNA of the CDR3: TGTGCCAGCAGCTTAGGCGGGGGAGCCGGGGGTCGCGAGCAGTACTTC. This encodes CASSLGGGAGGREQYF. Supplemented by reference TRBV7-2 and TRBJ2-7, the full variable domain reads GAGVSQSPSNKVTEKGKDVELRCDPISGHTALYWYRQSLGQGLEFLIYFQGNSAPDKSGLPSDRFSAERTGGSVSTLTIQRTQQEDSAVYLCASSLGGGAGGREQYFGPGTRLTVT.

J is TRBJ1-1 and V is TRBV7-9; maybe TRBD1 (5 bases). Deletions cut 6 bases from V and 8 bases from J, with 7 bases between. Per germline, CDR1 SEHNR and CDR2 FQNEAQ (reference sequence). The CDR3 extends over 10 amino acids. CDR3 sequence reads: CASRGGEAFF. The CDR3 region has the DNA TGTGCCAGCAGGGGGGGGGAAGCTTTCTTT.

Only a few counts were recorded for this clone. The chain has TRBV10-3 and TRBJ1-5, with D maybe TRBD1 (6 bases). Deletions cut 3 bases from V and 4 bases from J, with 13 bases between. The germline V gene encodes CDR1 ENHRY and CDR2 SYGVKD. This CDR3 has 15 amino acids. DNA of the CDR3: TGTGCCATCAGTGACTCCTTAAGGGGGAATCAGCCCCAGCATTTT. Translation: CAISDSLRGNQPQHF.